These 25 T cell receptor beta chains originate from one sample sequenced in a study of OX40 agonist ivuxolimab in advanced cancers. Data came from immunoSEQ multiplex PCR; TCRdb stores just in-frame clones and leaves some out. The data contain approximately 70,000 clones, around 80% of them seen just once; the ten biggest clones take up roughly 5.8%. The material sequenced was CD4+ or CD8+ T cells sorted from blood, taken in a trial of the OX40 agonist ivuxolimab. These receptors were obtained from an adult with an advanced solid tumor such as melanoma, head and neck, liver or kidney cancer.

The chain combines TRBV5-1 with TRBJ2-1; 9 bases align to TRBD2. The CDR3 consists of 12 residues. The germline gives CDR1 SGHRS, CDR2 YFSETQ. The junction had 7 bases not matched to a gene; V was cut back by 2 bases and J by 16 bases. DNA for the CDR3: TGCGCCAGCAGCTTACAAGGGACTAGCAACTTCTTC. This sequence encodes CASSLQGTSNFF.

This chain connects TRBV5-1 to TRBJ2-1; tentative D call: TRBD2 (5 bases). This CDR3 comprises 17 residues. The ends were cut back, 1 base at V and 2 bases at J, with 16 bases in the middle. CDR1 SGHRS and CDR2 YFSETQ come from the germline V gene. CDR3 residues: CASSLRALAEAYNEQFF. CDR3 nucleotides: TGCGCCAGCAGCTTGAGGGCTCTAGCTGAAGCCTACAATGAGCAGTTCTTC.

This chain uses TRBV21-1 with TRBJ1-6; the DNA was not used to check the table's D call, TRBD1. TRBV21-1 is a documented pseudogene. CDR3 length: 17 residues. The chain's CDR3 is CASSKAQDRDYNSPLHF. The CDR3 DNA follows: TGTGCCAGCAGCAAAGCCCAGGACAGGGATTATAATTCACCCCTCCACTTT.

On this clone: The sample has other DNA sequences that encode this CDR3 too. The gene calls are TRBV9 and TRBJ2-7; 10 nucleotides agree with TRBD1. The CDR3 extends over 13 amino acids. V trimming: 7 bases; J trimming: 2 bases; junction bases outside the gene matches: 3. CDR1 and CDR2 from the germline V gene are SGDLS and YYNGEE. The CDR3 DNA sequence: TGTGCCAGCTCCGGACAGGGGGCCTACGAGCAGTACTTC. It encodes CASSGQGAYEQYF.

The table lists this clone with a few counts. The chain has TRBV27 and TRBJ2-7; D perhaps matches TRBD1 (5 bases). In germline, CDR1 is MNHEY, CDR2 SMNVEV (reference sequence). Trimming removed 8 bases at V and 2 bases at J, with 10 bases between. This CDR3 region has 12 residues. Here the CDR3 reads CASHDSPYEQYF. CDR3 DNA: TGTGCCAGCCATGACAGTCCCTACGAGCAGTACTTC.

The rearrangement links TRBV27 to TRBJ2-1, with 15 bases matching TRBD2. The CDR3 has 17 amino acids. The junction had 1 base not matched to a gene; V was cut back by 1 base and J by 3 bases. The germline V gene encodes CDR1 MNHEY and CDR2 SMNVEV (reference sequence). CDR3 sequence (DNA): TGTGCCAGCAGTTTATGGACTAGCGGGGGGGTCTACAATGAGCAGTTCTTC. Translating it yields CASSLWTSGGVYNEQFF.

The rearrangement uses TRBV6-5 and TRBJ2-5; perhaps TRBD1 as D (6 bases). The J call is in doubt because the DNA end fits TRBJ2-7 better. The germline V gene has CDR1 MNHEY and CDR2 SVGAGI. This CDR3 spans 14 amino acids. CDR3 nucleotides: TGTGCCAGCAGCCAAACCGGGACACCCTACGAGCAGTACTTC. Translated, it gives CASSQTGTPYEQYF.

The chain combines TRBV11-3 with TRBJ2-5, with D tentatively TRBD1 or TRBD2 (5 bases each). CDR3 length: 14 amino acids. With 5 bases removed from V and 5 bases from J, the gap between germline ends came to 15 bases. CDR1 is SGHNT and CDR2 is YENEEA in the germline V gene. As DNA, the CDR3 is TGTGCCAGCAGCCAGCGCGTGGGGGAGGAGACCCAGTACTTC. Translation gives CASSQRVGEETQYF. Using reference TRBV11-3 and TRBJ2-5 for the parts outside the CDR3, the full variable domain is EAGVVQSPRYKIIEKKQPVAFWCNPISGHNTLYWYLQNLGQGPELLIRYENEEAVDDSQLPKDRFSAERLKGVDSTLKIQPAELGDSAVYLCASSQRVGEETQYFGPGTRLLVL.

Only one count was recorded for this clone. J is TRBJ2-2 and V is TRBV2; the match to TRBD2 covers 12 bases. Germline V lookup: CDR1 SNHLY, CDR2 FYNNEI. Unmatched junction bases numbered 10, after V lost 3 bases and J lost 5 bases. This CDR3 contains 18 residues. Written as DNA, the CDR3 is TGTGCCAGCAGTGATCTACTAGCGGGGGGCCTGGGGACCGGGGAGCTGTTTTTT. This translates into CASSDLLAGGLGTGELFF. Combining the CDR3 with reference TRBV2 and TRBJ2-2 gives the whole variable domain EPEVTQTPSHQVTQMGQEVILRCVPISNHLYFYWYRQILGQKVEFLVSFYNNEISEKSEIFDDQFSVERPDGSNFTLKIRSTKLEDSAMYFCASSDLLAGGLGTGELFFGEGSRLTVL.

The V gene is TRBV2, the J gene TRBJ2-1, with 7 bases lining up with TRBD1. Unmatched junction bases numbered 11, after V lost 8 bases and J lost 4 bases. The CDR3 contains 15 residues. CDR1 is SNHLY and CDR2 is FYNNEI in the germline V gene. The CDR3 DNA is TGTGCCAGCTGTAGGGATTCGACAGGGTACAATGAGCAGTTCTTC. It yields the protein CASCRDSTGYNEQFF.

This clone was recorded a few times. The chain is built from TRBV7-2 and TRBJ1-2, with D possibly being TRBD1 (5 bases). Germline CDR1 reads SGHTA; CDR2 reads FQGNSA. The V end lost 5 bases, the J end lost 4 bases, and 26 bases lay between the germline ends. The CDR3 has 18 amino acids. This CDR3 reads CASSPSPRSIQDRYGYTF. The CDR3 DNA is TGTGCCAGCAGCCCCAGCCCCAGATCAATACAGGACCGCTATGGCTACACCTTC.

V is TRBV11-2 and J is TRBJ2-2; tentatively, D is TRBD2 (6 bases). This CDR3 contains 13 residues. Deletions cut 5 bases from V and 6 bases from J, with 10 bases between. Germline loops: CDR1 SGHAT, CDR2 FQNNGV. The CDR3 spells CASSPSGAGELFF. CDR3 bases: TGTGCCAGCAGCCCGTCGGGGGCCGGGGAGCTGTTTTTT.

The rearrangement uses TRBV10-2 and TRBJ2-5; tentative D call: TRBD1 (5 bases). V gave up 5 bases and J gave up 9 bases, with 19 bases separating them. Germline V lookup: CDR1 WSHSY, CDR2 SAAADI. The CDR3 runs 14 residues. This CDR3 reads CASSTQGISESQYF. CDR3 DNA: TGCGCCAGCAGTACCCAGGGTATTAGTGAGTCCCAGTACTTC.

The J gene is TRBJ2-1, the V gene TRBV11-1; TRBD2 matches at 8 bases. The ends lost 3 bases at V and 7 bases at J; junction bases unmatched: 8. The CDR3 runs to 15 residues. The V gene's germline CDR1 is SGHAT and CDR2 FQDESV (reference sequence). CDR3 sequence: CASSFLAGGRNEQFF. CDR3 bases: TGTGCCAGCAGCTTCCTGGCGGGAGGCAGGAATGAGCAGTTCTTC.

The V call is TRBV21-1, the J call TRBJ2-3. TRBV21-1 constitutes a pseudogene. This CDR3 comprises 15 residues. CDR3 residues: CASSFRRFGTDTQYF. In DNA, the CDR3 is TGTGCCAGCAGCTTCCGAAGATTTGGCACAGATACGCAGTATTTT.

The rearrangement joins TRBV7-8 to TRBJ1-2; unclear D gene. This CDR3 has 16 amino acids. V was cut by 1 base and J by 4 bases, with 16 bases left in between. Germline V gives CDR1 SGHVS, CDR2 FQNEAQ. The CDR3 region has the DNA TGTGCCAGCAGCTTAGGCTTAGCCGGAAGATTCTATGGCTACACCTTC. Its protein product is CASSLGLAGRFYGYTF.

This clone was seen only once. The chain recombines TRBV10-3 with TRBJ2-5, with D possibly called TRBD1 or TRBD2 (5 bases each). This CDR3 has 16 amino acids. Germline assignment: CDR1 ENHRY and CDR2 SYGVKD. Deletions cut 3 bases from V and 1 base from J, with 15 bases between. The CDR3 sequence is CAISDPPRGVQETQYF. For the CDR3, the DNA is TGTGCCATCAGTGACCCCCCTCGAGGGGTCCAAGAGACCCAGTACTTC.

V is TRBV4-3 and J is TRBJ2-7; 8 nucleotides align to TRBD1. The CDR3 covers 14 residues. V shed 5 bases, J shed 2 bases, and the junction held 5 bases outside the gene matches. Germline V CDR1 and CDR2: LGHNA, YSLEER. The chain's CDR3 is CASSLTGAAYEQYV. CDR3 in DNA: TGCGCCAGCAGCTTGACAGGGGCAGCCTACGAGCAGTACGTC.

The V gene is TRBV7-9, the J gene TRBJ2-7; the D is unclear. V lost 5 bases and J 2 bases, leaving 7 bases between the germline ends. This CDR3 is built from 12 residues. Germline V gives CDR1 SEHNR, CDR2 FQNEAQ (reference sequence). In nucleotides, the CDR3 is TGTGCCAGCAGCACCACGGCCTACGAGCAGTACTTC. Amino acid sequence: CASSTTAYEQYF.

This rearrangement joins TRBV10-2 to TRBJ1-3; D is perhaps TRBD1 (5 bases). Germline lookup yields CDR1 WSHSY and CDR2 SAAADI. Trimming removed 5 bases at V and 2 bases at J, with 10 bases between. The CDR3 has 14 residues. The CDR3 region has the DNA TGCGCCAGCAGTACCGGGACTACTGGAAACACCATATATTTT. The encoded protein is CASSTGTTGNTIYF.

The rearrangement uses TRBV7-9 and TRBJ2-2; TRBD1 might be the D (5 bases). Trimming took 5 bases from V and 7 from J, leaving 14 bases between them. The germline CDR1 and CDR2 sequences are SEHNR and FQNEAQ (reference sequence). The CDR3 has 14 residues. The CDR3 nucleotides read TGTGCCAGCAGCCTTAGCAGGGCCGGCGGGGAGCTGTTTTTT. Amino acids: CASSLSRAGGELFF. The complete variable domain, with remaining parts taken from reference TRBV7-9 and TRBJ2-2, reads DTGVSQNPRHKITKRGQNVTFRCDPISEHNRLYWYRQTLGQGPEFLTYFQNEAQLEKSRLLSDRFSAERPKGSFSTLEIQRTEQGDSAMYLCASSLSRAGGELFFGEGSRLTVL.

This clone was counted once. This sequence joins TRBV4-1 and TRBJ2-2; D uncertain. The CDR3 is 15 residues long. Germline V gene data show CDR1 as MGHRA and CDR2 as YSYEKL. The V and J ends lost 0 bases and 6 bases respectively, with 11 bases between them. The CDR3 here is CASSQDNLLSGELFF. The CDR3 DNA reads TGCGCCAGCAGCCAAGATAATCTCCTCTCCGGGGAGCTGTTTTTT.

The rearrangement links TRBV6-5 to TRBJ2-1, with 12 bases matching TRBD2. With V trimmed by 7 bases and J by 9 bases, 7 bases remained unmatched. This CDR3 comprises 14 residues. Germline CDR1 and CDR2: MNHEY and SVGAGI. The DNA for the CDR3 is TGTGCCAGCACCACACTAGCGGGAGGCGTTGAGCAGTTCTTC. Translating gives CASTTLAGGVEQFF.

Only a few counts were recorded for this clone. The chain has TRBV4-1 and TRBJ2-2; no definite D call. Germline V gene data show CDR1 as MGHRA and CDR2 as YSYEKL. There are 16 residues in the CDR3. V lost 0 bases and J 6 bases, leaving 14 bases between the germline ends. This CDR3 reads CASSQEEIFGAGELFF. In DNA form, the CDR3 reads TGCGCCAGCAGCCAAGAAGAAATTTTTGGAGCCGGGGAGCTGTTTTTT.

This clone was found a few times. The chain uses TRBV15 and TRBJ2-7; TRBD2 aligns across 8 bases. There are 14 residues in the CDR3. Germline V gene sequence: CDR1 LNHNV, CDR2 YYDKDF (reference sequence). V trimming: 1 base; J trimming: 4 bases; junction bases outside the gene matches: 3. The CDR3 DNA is TGTGCCACCAGCAGAGGCGGGGGGCGTTACGAGCAGTACTTC. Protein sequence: CATSRGGGRYEQYF.